This T cell receptor beta chain comes out of a study of T cell responses to AZD1222 COVID-19 vaccine. Study conclusions and caveats: Spike-spanning, vaccine-associated CD4 TCRs were dominant at 160-218 and 743-854. White British ancestry dominated among donors, who included more females, and clonal diversity was possibly underestimated. Seropositive at baseline were only 5 to 7 AZD1222 recipients.

Libraries were prepared by immunoSEQ multiplex PCR; TCRdb keeps only in-frame clonotypes and omits some of them. The table has some 130,000 clones, just over 90% seen once; the top ten hold roughly 0.98%. This clone was observed once. Its antigen is undetermined. Trimming took 4 bases from V and 4 from J; bases not matched to a gene: 13. Germline loops: CDR1 SGDLS, CDR2 YYNGEE. The CDR3 is made up of 16 amino acids. The material was peripheral blood, obtained 28 days after the second AZD1222 dose. The chain joins TRBV9 to TRBJ2-5; 7 nucleotides line up with TRBD1. This TCR was sampled from an adult who received the AZD1222 COVID-19 vaccine. The CDR3 here is CASSSRTLTGVETQYF. CDR3 DNA: TGTGCCAGCAGCTCCCGGACTCTAACAGGGGTAGAGACCCAGTACTTC.